A selection of T cell receptor beta chains follows, all from one sample in a study of cytomegalovirus exposure and HLA in healthy donors. Profiled with immunoSEQ multiplex PCR; TCRdb holds only in-frame clones, not every one. The repertoire holds approximately 82,000 clones, with around 70% as singletons. The sequenced sample was PBMCs. These receptor sequences come from a woman aged 45-59 years in good health and CMV-seropositive. Both conserved end residues are part of each CDR3. D genes are given only for firm matches. Clone sizes are given selectively: once, few, many, or a class where the clone is expanded.

TRBJ2-7	TRBD2	TRBV5-1	NA	14	TGCGCCAGCAGCGATAGCGGGAGTCTCCACGAGCAGTACTTC	CASSDSGSLHEQYF
TRBJ1-2	TRBD1	TRBV13	few	14	TGTGCCAGCAGGGAGACAGGGGTCGACTATGGCTACACCTTC	CASRETGVDYGYTF
TRBJ2-5	NA	TRBV15	few	12	TGTGCCACCAGCAGAGATATAGAGACCCAGTACTTC	CATSRDIETQYF
TRBJ2-5	NA	TRBV5-6	NA	12	TGTGCCAGCAGCTCAATAGAGGGAACCCAGTACTTC	CASSSIEGTQYF
TRBJ1-1	NA	TRBV5-6	few	14	TGTGCCAGCAGCTTGGTGCACCAGGACACTGAAGCTTTCTTT	CASSLVHQDTEAFF
TRBJ1-2	TRBD1	TRBV28	NA	13	TGTGCCAGCACGGGACAGAATAACTATGGCTACACCTTC	CASTGQNNYGYTF
TRBJ2-3	TRBD1	TRBV11-3	NA	19	TGTGCCAGCAGCTCGCCCCCCGGGACAGGGGGCGGAGGGGGAGATACGCAGTATTTT	CASSSPPGTGGGGGDTQYF
TRBJ2-1	NA	TRBV6-1	NA	14	TGTGCCAGCAGTGAAGGTGCTAGCTACAATGAGCAGTTCTTC	CASSEGASYNEQFF
TRBJ2-3	NA	TRBV13	NA	15	TGTGCCAGCAGCACCTTTGGGACTAGCACAGATACGCAGTATTTT	CASSTFGTSTDTQYF
TRBJ2-2	TRBD2	TRBV10-3	NA	12	TGTGCCATACTAGCGAGCACCGGGGAGCTGTTTTTT	CAILASTGELFF
TRBJ2-1	TRBD2	TRBV28	NA	17	TGTGCCGGCAGTTTACTTGGCTTCGGGACTAGCCCGGGTGAGCAGTTCTTC	CAGSLLGFGTSPGEQFF
TRBJ1-2	NA	TRBV7-3	NA	11	TGTGCCAGCCAGGCTCCGTGTGGCTACACCTTC	CASQAPCGYTF
TRBJ1-4	TRBD1	TRBV29-1	NA	13	TGCAGCGTTAGGACAGGGACTAATGAAAAACTGTTTTTT	CSVRTGTNEKLFF
TRBJ1-4	NA	TRBV2	once	12	TGTGCCAGCAGAAGGGGTCCGGAAAAACTGTTTTTT	CASRRGPEKLFF
TRBJ2-2	TRBD2	TRBV29-1	NA	16	TGCAGCGTTGAGGGGACTAGCGGGAGGGCCACCGGGGAGCTGTTTTTT	CSVEGTSGRATGELFF
TRBJ2-7	TRBD2	TRBV14	few	13	TGTGCCAGCAGCCGGACCGGGACTAGCTGGGGGTACTTC	CASSRTGTSWGYF
TRBJ2-7	NA	TRBV6-1	NA	13	TGTGCCAGCAGTGCTACCCTCCCCCGCGAGCAGTACTTC	CASSATLPREQYF
TRBJ2-7	NA	TRBV7-2	few	15	TGTGCCAGCAGCCCCGAGACGGGTTTAATCTACGAGCAGTACTTC	CASSPETGLIYEQYF
TRBJ2-3	TRBD2	TRBV5-1	NA	16	TGCGCCAGCAGGGATCCTCTAGCGGCACGGTCAGATACGCAGTATTTT	CASRDPLAARSDTQYF
TRBJ2-3	NA	TRBV4-1	NA	15	TGCGCCAGCAGCATAGAGGCTCACGCCCCGGATACGCAGTATTTT	CASSIEAHAPDTQYF
TRBJ2-7	NA	TRBV10-3	NA	15	TGTGCCATCAGTGACTGGCAGGGTCAGGGCGGCGAGCAGTACTTC	CAISDWQGQGGEQYF
TRBJ2-3	NA	TRBV20-1	NA	11	TGCAGTGGCCGGGAGTGGGATACGCAGTATTTT	CSGREWDTQYF
TRBJ2-1	TRBD2	TRBV6-5	once	15	TGTGCCAGCAGCCCAGGACTAGCCGGGTCGGATGAGCAGTTCTTC	CASSPGLAGSDEQFF
TRBJ1-5	TRBD1	TRBV19	NA	11	TGTGCCAGTAGAGGACAGGAAACACAGCATTTT	CASRGQETQHF
TRBJ2-3	NA	TRBV5-6	NA	13	TGTGCCAGCAGCTTTAGGAGAGGGGATACGCAGTATTTT	CASSFRRGDTQYF
TRBJ2-7	TRBD2	TRBV29-1	NA	14	TGCAGCGTTGAGGGGACTAGCGGGTACTACGAGCAGTACTTC	CSVEGTSGYYEQYF
TRBJ2-2	TRBD1	TRBV19	NA	20	TGTGCCAGTAGCTACAGGGTAACAGGGGTGACCCTTACCGCCACCGGGGAGCTGTTTTTT	CASSYRVTGVTLTATGELFF
TRBJ2-5	TRBD1	TRBV5-6	NA	16	TGTGCCAGCAGCTTGGGTGGACAGGGGTTATCAGAGACCCAGTACTTC	CASSLGGQGLSETQYF
TRBJ1-2	TRBD1	TRBV9	NA	14	TGTGCCAGCAGCGCCAGACAGGGAAGCTATGGCTACACCTTC	CASSARQGSYGYTF
TRBJ1-1	NA	TRBV18	NA	15	TGTGCCAGCTCACCACCGAAGGGGTCGGGCACTGAAGCTTTCTTT	CASSPPKGSGTEAFF
TRBJ1-5	NA	TRBV7-2	NA	13	TGTGCCAGCAGCCCGGGTCTAGTCCAGCCCCAGCATTTT	CASSPGLVQPQHF
TRBJ1-3	NA	TRBV6-5	few	15	TGTGCCAGCAGTTTAAAGGGGCAATCTGGAAACACCATATATTTT	CASSLKGQSGNTIYF
TRBJ1-4	NA	TRBV29-1	few	11	TGCAGCGTTGGTTACAGGGAAAAACTGTTTTTT	CSVGYREKLFF
TRBJ2-7	TRBD1	TRBV5-6	NA	14	TGTGCCAGCAGCCCGCCCCAGGGGGTGGACGAGCAGTACTTC	CASSPPQGVDEQYF
TRBJ2-7	TRBD2	TRBV6-5	NA	15	TGTGCCAGCAGCCCCCCTCGTAGCGGGAGTTACGAGCAGTACTTC	CASSPPRSGSYEQYF
TRBJ1-5	TRBD1	TRBV25-1	NA	16	TGTGCCAGCAGTTCCGAGACAGGGGATAGCAATCAGCCCCAGCATTTT	CASSSETGDSNQPQHF
TRBJ1-2	NA	TRBV30	few	12	TGTGCCTGGACCGCTGGCCTTACTGGCTACACCTTC	CAWTAGLTGYTF
TRBJ1-5	TRBD1	TRBV4-1	few	16	TGCGCCAGCAGCCCATGGGGGACAGGGGGCAATCAGCCCCAGCATTTT	CASSPWGTGGNQPQHF
TRBJ2-7	TRBD1	TRBV7-9	NA	12	TGTGCCAGCAGCTCGACAGGGAACGAGCAGTACTTC	CASSSTGNEQYF
TRBJ2-5	TRBD2	TRBV5-4	NA	15	TGTGCCAGCAGCTTAGCTAGCGGGAGGGCAGAGACCCAGTACTTC	CASSLASGRAETQYF
TRBJ1-5	TRBD1	TRBV30	NA	13	TGTGCCTGGGGGGACAGGGCCAATCAGCCCCAGCATTTT	CAWGDRANQPQHF
TRBJ1-5	NA	TRBV6-5	NA	13	TGTGCCAGCAGTCCGGGAGATAATCAGCCCCAGCATTTT	CASSPGDNQPQHF
TRBJ1-5	NA	TRBV30	few	14	TGTGCCTGGAGTGTACTGGCAGGGAATCAGCCCCAGCATTTT	CAWSVLAGNQPQHF
TRBJ2-7	NA	TRBV28	NA	14	TGTGCCAGCACCACCCCCGGGACATTCTACGAGCAGTACTTC	CASTTPGTFYEQYF
TRBJ2-7	TRBD1	TRBV27	few	12	TGTGCCACCAAAGGGACAGCCTCCGAGCAGTACTTC	CATKGTASEQYF
TRBJ1-6	NA	TRBV6-5	NA	15	TGTGCCAGCAGTTACGGGGGGGTCATGGATTCACCCCTCCACTTT	CASSYGGVMDSPLHF
TRBJ1-5	NA	TRBV6-1	NA	15	TGTGCCAGCAGTGGAGAGGGAAATAGCAATCAGCCCCAGCATTTT	CASSGEGNSNQPQHF
TRBJ1-2	TRBD1	TRBV30	NA	13	TGTGCCTGGAGCCGGCGACAGGGTGACGGCTACACCTTC	CAWSRRQGDGYTF
TRBJ2-7	TRBD1	TRBV28	NA	15	TGTGCCAGCACGCACCGGGACAGAAGCTCCTACGAGCAGTACTTC	CASTHRDRSSYEQYF
TRBJ1-2	TRBD1	TRBV28	NA	14	TGTGCCAGCAGTTTACTACAGGGGGTCGGGGGCTACACCTTC	CASSLLQGVGGYTF
TRBJ2-5	TRBD1	TRBV14	once	16	TGTGCCAGCAGCCAGAGACAGGGCATGATCCAAGAGACCCAGTACTTC	CASSQRQGMIQETQYF
TRBJ1-1	NA	TRBV29-1	NA	14	TGCAGCGTTTCCCATAACCCACAGGGTTCTGAAGCTTTCTTT	CSVSHNPQGSEAFF